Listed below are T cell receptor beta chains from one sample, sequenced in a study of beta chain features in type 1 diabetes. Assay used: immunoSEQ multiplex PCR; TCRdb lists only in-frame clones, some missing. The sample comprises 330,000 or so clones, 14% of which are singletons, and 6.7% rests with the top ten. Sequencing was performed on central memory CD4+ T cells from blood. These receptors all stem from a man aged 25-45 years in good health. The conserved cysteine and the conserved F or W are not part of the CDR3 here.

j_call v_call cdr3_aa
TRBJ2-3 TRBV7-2 ASSPSGFDTDTQY
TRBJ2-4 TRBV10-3 AISDRGINIQY
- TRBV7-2 ASSLARDSGRLTEQY
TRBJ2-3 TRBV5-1 ASSLAGLDTDTQY
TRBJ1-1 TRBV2 ASSVGSNTEAF
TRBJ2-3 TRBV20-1 SAPVGNTQY
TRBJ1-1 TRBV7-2 ASSLPGPEAF
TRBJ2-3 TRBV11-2 ASSPDHDTQY
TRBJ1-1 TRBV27 ASSLSGARAEAF
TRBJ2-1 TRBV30 AWKEDGVTQF
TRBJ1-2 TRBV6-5 ASSLHRDYGYT
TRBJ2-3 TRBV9 ASSSVTGTQY
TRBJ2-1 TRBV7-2 ASSSEGTSRLGEQF
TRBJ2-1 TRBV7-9 ASSFITGPLAGAYNEQF
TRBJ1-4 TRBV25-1 ASSEFRDRIEKLF
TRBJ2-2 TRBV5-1 ASSLVGGAVAGELF
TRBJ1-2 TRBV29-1 SVRHPGQGANGYT